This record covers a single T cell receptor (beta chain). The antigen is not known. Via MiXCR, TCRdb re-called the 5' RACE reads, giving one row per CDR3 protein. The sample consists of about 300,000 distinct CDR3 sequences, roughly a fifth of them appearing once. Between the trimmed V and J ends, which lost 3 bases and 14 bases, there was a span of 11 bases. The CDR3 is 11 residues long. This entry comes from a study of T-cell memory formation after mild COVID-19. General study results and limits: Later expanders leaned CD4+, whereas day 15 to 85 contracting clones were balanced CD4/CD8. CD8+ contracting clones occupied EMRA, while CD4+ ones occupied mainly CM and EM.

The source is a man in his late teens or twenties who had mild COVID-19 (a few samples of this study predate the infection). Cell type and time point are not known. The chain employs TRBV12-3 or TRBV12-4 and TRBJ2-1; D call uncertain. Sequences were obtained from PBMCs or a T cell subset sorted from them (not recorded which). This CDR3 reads CASSFGAPEFF. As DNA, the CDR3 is TGTGCCAGCAGTTTTGGTGCCCCAGAGTTCTTC.